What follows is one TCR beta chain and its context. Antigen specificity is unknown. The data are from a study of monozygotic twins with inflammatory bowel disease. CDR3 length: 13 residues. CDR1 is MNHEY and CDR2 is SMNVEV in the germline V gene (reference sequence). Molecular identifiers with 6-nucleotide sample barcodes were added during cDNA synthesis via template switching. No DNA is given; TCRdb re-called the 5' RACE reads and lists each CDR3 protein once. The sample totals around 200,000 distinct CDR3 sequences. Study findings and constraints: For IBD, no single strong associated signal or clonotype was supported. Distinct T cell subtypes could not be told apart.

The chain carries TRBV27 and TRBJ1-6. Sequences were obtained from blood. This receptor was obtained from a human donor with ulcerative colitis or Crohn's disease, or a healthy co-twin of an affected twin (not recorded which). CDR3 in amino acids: CASKSQKDSPLHF.